This T cell receptor (beta chain) was recorded in a study of blood T cells in healthy people across ages. Study results and limitations: Nothing was known about donor CMV status, and this possibly confounded expanded clonotype changes.

This CDR3 comprises 15 residues. Looked up from germline, CDR1 is LGHDT and CDR2 is YNNKEL (reference sequence). This clonotype was seen more than once but under ten times. Its specificity is unknown. Using a J-beta primer mix together with a sample-barcoded 5' primer, a second PCR was run for 7 to 11 cycles. CDR3-containing paired-end reads numbering at least 2.5 million came from each sample. MiXCR, applied by TCRdb to the 5' RACE reads, yields one record per CDR3 protein. This sample has about 640,000 distinct CDR3 sequences, with roughly 50% found just once. Material for sequencing was blood. The receptor comes from a man in his 60s in good health. This sequence joins TRBV3-1 and TRBJ2-5; the match to TRBD2 covers 7 bases. The J call could be wrong; TRBJ2-7 is a better fit for the DNA end. The CDR3 sequence is CASSPTSAPAYEQYF. DNA of the CDR3: TGTGCCAGCAGTCCTACTAGCGCCCCCGCCTACGAGCAGTACTTC.